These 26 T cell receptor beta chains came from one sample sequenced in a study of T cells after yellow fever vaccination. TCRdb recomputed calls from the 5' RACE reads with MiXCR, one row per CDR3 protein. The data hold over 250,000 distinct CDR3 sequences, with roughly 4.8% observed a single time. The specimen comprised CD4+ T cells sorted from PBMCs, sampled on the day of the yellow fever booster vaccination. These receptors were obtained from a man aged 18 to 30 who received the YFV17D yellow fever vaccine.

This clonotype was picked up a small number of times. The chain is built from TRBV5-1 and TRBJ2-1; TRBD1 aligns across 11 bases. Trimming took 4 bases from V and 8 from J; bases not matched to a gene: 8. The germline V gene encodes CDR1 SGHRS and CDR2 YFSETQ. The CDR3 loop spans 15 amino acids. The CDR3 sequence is CASSAGTGGIDEQFF. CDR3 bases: TGCGCCAGCAGCGCCGGGACAGGGGGGATCGATGAGCAGTTCTTC.

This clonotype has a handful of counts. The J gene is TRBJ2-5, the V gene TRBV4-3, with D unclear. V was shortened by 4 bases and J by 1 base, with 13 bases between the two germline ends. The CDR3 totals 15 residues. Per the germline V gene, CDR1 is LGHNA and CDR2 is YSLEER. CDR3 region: CASSPAPVTQETQYF. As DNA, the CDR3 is TGCGCCAGCAGCCCAGCCCCGGTAACCCAAGAGACCCAGTACTTC.

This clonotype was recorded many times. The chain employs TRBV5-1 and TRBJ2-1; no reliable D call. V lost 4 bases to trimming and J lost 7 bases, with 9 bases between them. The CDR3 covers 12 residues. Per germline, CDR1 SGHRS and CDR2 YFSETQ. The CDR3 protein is CASSDVGNEQFF. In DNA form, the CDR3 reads TGCGCCAGCAGCGACGTTGGGAATGAGCAGTTCTTC. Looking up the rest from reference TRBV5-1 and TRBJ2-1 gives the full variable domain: KAGVTQTPRYLIKTRGQQVTLSCSPISGHRSVSWYQQTPGQGLQFLFEYFSETQRNKGNFPGRFSGRQFSNSRSEMNVSTLELGDSALYLCASSDVGNEQFFGPGTRLTVL.

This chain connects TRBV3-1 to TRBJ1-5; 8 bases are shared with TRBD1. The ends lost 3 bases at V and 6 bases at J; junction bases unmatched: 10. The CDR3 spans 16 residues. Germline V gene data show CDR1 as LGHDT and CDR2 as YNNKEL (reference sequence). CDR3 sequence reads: CASSHGQGGLGQPQHF. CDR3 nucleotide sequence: TGTGCCAGCAGCCACGGACAGGGAGGTTTGGGTCAGCCCCAGCATTTT.

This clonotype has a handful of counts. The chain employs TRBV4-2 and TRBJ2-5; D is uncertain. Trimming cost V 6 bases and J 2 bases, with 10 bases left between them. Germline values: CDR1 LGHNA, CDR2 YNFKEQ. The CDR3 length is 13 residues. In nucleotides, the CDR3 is TGTGCCAGCAGAAACGCAGAACAAGAGACCCAGTACTTC. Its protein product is CASRNAEQETQYF.

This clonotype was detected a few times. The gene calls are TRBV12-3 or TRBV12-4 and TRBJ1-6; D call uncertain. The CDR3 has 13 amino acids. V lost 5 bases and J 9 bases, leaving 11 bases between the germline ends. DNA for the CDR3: TGTGCCAGCAGTCCCCCTGCCCCTTCACCCCTCCACTTT. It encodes CASSPPAPSPLHF.

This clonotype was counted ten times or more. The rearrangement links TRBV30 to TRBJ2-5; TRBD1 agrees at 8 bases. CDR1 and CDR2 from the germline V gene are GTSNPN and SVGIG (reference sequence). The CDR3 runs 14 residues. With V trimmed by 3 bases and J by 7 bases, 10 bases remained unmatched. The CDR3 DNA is TGTGCCTGGAGGAAGGGACAGGCCGCGGGGACCCAGTACTTC. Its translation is CAWRKGQAAGTQYF.

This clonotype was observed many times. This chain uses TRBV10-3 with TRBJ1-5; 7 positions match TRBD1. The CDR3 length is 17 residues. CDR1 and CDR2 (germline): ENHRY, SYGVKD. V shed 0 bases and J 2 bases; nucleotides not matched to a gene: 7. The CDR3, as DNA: TGTGCCATCAGTGAGTCGGAAAAGGGGGCTGGCAATCAGCCCCAGCATTTT. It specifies CAISESEKGAGNQPQHF.

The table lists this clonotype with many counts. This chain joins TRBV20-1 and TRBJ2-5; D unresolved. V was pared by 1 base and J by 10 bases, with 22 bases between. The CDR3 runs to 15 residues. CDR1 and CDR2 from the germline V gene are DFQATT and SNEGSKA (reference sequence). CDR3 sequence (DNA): TGCAGTGCTAGAGGGGGTAAACTCCTCCAAACGCACCAGTACTTC. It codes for CSARGGKLLQTHQYF.

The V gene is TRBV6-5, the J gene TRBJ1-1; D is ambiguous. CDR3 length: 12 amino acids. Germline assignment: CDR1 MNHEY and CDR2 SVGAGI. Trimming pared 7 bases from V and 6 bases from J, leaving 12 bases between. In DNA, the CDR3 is TGTGCCAGCACTTGGACGGGATCTGAAGCTTTCTTT. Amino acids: CASTWTGSEAFF.

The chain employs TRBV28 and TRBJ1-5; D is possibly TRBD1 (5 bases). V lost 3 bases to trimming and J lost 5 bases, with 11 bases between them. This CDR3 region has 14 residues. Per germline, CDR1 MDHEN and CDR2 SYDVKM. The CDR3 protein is CASSFGGKDQPQHF. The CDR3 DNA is TGTGCCAGCAGTTTCGGGGGAAAGGATCAGCCCCAGCATTTT.

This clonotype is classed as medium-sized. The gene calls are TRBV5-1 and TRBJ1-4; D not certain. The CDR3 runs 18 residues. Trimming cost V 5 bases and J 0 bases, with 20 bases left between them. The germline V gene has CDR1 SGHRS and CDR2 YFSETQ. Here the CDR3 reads CASSDALRTIATNEKLFF. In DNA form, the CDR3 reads TGCGCCAGCAGTGATGCTCTGCGAACTATTGCAACTAATGAAAAACTGTTTTTT.

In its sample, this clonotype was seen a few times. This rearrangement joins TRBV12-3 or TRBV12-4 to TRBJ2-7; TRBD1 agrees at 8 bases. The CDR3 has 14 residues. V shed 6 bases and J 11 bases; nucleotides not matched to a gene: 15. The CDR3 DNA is TGTGCCAGCAGGTTGGACAGGGCTTCCTCGCAGAAGTACTTC. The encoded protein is CASRLDRASSQKYF.

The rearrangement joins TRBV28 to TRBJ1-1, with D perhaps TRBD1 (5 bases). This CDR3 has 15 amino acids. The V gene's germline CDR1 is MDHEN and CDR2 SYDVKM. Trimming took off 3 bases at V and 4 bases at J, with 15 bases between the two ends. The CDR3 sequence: CASSFPRFGGTEAFF. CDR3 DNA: TGTGCCAGCAGTTTCCCACGTTTTGGGGGCACTGAAGCTTTCTTT.

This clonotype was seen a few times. CDR3 DNA sequence: TGTGCCAGCAGCTACGGGTACCAAGAGACCCAGTACTTC. Protein: CASSYGYQETQYF. The gene calls are TRBV7-7 and TRBJ2-5; no clear D gene. The germline V gene encodes CDR1 SSHAT and CDR2 FNYEAQ (reference sequence). The length of the CDR3 is 13 residues. V lost 4 bases and J 0 bases, leaving 6 bases between the germline ends.

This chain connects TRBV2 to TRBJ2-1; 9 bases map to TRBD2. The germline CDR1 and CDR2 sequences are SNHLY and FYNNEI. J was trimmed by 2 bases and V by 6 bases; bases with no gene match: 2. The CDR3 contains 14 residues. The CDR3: CASRERGAYNEQFF. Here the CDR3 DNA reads TGTGCCAGCAGGGAGCGGGGGGCCTACAATGAGCAGTTCTTC.

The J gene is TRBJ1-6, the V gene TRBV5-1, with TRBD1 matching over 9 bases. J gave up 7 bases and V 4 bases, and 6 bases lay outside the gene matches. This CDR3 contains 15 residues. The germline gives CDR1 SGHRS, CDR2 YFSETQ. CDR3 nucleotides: TGCGCCAGCAGCGGGCCGGGACAGGGCAATTCACCCCTCCACTTT. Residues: CASSGPGQGNSPLHF.

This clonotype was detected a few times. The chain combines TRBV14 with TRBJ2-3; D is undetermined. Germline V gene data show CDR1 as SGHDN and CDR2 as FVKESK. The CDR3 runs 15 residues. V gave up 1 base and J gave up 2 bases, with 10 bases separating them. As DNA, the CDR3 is TGTGCCAGCAGCCAAGTTACCGGCCACACAGATACGCAGTATTTT. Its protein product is CASSQVTGHTDTQYF. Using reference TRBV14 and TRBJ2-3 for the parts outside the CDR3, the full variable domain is EAGVTQFPSHSVIEKGQTVTLRCDPISGHDNLYWYRRVMGKEIKFLLHFVKESKQDESGMPNNRFLAERTGGTYSTLKVQPAELEDSGVYFCASSQVTGHTDTQYFGPGTRLTVL.

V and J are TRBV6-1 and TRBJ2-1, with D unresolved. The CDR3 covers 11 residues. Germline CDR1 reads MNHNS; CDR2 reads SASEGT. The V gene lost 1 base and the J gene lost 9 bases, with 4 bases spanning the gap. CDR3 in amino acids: CASSEGGEQFF. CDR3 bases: TGTGCCAGCAGTGAAGGCGGTGAGCAGTTCTTC.

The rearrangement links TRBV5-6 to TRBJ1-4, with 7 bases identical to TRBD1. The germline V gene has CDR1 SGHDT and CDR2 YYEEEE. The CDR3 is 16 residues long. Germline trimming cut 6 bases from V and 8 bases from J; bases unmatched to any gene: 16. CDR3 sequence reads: CASTRYRGSPGEKLFF. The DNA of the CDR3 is TGTGCCAGCACCCGATACAGGGGCTCACCGGGGGAAAAACTGTTTTTT. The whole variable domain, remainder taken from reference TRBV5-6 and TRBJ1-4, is DAGVTQSPTHLIKTRGQQVTLRCSPKSGHDTVSWYQQALGQGPQFIFQYYEEEERQRGNFPDRFSGHQFPNYSSELNVNALLLGDSALYLCASTRYRGSPGEKLFFGSGTQLSVL.

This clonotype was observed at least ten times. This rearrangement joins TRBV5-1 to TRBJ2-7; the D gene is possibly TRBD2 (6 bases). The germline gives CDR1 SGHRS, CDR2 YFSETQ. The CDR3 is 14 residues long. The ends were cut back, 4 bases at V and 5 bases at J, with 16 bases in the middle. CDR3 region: CASSRTGTPDEQYF. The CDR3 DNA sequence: TGCGCCAGCAGCCGTACCGGGACTCCCGACGAGCAGTACTTC.

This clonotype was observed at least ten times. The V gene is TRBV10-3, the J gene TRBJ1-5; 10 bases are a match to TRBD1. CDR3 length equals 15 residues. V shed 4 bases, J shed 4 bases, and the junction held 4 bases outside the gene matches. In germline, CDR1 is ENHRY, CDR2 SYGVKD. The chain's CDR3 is CAISAGQGGNQPQHF. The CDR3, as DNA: TGTGCCATCAGTGCAGGACAGGGGGGGAATCAGCCCCAGCATTTT.

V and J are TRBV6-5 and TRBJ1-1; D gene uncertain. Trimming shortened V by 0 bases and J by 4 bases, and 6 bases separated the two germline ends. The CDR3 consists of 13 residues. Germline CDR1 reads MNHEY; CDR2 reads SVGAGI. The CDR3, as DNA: TGTGCCAGCAGTTACTCGATGGGCACTGAAGCTTTCTTT. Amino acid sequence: CASSYSMGTEAFF.

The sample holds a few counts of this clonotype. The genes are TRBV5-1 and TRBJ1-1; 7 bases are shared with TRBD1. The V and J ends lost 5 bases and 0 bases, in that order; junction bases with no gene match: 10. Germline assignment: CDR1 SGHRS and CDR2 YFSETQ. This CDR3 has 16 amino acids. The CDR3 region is CASRTRPGQMNTEAFF. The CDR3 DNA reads TGCGCCAGCAGGACAAGACCGGGACAGATGAACACTGAAGCTTTCTTT.

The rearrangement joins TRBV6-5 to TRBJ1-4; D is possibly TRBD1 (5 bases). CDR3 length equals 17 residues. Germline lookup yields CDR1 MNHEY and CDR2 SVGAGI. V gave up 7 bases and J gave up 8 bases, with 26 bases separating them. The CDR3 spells CASKASAGTGRREKLFF. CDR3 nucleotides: TGTGCCAGCAAAGCCAGCGCCGGGACCGGGAGGCGGGAAAAACTGTTTTTT.

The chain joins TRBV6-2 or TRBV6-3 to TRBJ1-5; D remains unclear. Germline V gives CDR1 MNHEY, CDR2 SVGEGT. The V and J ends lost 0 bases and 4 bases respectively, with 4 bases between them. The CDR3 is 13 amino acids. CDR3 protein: CASSYSRNQPQHF. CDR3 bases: TGTGCCAGCAGTTACTCCCGAAATCAGCCCCAGCATTTT.